Shown below are 10 T cell receptor beta chains from a single sample sequenced in a study of cytomegalovirus exposure and HLA in healthy donors. The PCR ran on 60 Vbeta and 13 Jbeta primers. Using immunoSEQ multiplex PCR, the repertoire was profiled, and TCRdb retains in-frame clones only, with some absent. This table has some 190,000 clones, over 75% appearing once. The specimen was PBMCs. The origin of the receptors is a woman in her twenties or thirties in good health and CMV-seronegative.

This chain joins TRBV29-1 and TRBJ2-2, with D possibly matching TRBD2 (6 bases). V was pared by 7 bases and J by 5 bases, with 26 bases between. Germline values: CDR1 SQVTM, CDR2 ANQGSEA. The CDR3 is made up of 17 amino acids. The CDR3 spells CSAGEAGQYGRTGELFF. CDR3 nucleotide sequence: TGCAGCGCCGGGGAGGCAGGCCAATATGGTAGGACCGGGGAGCTGTTTTTT.

A single count supports this clone. The chain employs TRBV11-3 and TRBJ2-5; TRBD2 matches at 8 bases. In germline, CDR1 is SGHNT, CDR2 YENEEA. Germline trimming cut 1 base from V and 7 bases from J; bases unmatched to any gene: 14. The length of the CDR3 is 17 residues. The CDR3 protein is CASSLGGASGPLGTQYF. CDR3 bases: TGTGCCAGCAGCTTAGGTGGGGCTAGCGGGCCCTTAGGGACCCAGTACTTC.

The chain uses TRBV5-1 and TRBJ2-7, with a weak D call TRBD1 (6 bases). Per germline, CDR1 SGHRS and CDR2 YFSETQ. Trimming took off 0 bases at V and 1 base at J, with 17 bases between the two ends. The CDR3 runs 17 residues. The DNA for the CDR3 is TGCGCCAGCAGCTTGGCGGCTCGGTCAGGGGCATCCTACGAGCAGTACTTC. Residues: CASSLAARSGASYEQYF. The variable domain in full, completed from reference TRBV5-1 and TRBJ2-7, reads KAGVTQTPRYLIKTRGQQVTLSCSPISGHRSVSWYQQTPGQGLQFLFEYFSETQRNKGNFPGRFSGRQFSNSRSEMNVSTLELGDSALYLCASSLAARSGASYEQYFGPGTRLTVT.

The rearrangement joins TRBV30 to TRBJ2-3, with TRBD2 identical over 7 bases. V shed 2 bases and J 1 base; nucleotides not matched to a gene: 3. The germline V gene has CDR1 GTSNPN and CDR2 SVGIG (reference sequence). The CDR3 length is 14 residues. For the CDR3, the DNA is TGTGCCTGGAGTAGTGGGGGGGGCACAGATACGCAGTATTTT. Translation: CAWSSGGGTDTQYF.

The V and J genes are TRBV6-6 and TRBJ2-7; 7 nucleotides line up with TRBD1. Germline lookup yields CDR1 MNHNY and CDR2 SVGAGI (reference sequence). The CDR3 runs to 14 residues. V trimming: 5 bases; J trimming: 2 bases; junction bases outside the gene matches: 6. The CDR3 spells CASSPPGQTYEQYF. The CDR3, as DNA: TGTGCCAGCAGTCCACCGGGACAGACCTACGAGCAGTACTTC.

This rearrangement joins TRBV6-1 to TRBJ2-7, with 9 bases identical to TRBD1. Germline V gene lookup returns CDR1 MNHNS and CDR2 SASEGT. V lost 7 bases, J lost 3 bases, and 7 bases stayed unmatched. The CDR3 covers 14 residues. The CDR3 loop reads CASKKADRGYEQYF. The CDR3 DNA sequence: TGTGCCAGCAAGAAAGCGGACAGGGGCTACGAGCAGTACTTC.

The CDR3 coding sequence is TGTGCCAGCAGCCCGGGGCGCGGACAGAATAATTCACCCCTCCACTTT. Encoded protein: CASSPGRGQNNSPLHF. The chain uses TRBV7-9 and TRBJ1-6; D may be TRBD1 (6 bases). This CDR3 has 16 residues. From germline, CDR1 is SEHNR and CDR2 FQNEAQ (reference sequence). The ends were cut back, 5 bases at V and 5 bases at J, with 16 bases in the middle.

V and J are TRBV2 and TRBJ1-1; D may be TRBD1 (5 bases). Germline assignment: CDR1 SNHLY and CDR2 FYNNEI. With 5 bases removed from V and 3 bases from J, the gap between germline ends came to 10 bases. The CDR3 runs to 13 residues. CDR3 protein: CASSIARDTEAFF. CDR3 nucleotide sequence: TGTGCCAGCAGTATAGCCAGGGACACTGAAGCTTTCTTT.

This chain joins TRBV7-8 and TRBJ2-3; 7 bases are shared with TRBD2. CDR1 is SGHVS, CDR2 FQNEAQ, per germline. The V segment lost 7 bases and the J segment 14 bases; nucleotides outside the gene matches: 18. CDR3 size: 14 residues. CDR3 coding DNA: TGTGCCAGCAAGTTTTCAGCGGGACCTACCCCGTGGTATTTT. Its protein product is CASKFSAGPTPWYF. Full variable domain (remainder filled in from reference TRBV7-8 and TRBJ2-3): GAGVSQSPRYKVAKRGQDVALRCDPISGHVSLFWYQQALGQGPEFLTYFQNEAQLDKSGLPSDRFFAERPEGSVSTLKIQRTQQEDSAVYLCASKFSAGPTPWYFGPGTRLTVL.

V is TRBV27 and J is TRBJ2-1; no reliable D call. The CDR3 spans 13 residues. V was clipped by 5 bases and J by 0 bases, with 5 bases between them. Germline CDR1 MNHEY, CDR2 SMNVEV (reference sequence). The CDR3, as DNA: TGTGCCAGCAGTGGCAACTCCTACAATGAGCAGTTCTTC. Amino acids: CASSGNSYNEQFF.